One and the same sample provided the 28 T cell receptor beta chains below, sequenced in a study of cytomegalovirus exposure and HLA in healthy donors. PCR was performed using 60 Vbeta and 13 Jbeta primers. Produced via immunoSEQ multiplex PCR; TCRdb's table is partial and in-frame only. The table shows roughly 140,000 clones, with 78% occurring only once. The sequenced material came from PBMCs. These receptors were taken from a man aged 40-49 years in good health and CMV-seropositive.

This chain uses TRBV18 with TRBJ1-1, with D hard to call. V was pared by 1 base and J by 4 bases, with 13 bases between. This CDR3 spans 15 amino acids. Germline CDR1 is KGHSH and CDR2 is LQKENI. The CDR3 is CASSPHDNVVTEAFF. DNA for the CDR3: TGTGCCAGCTCACCACATGACAACGTTGTCACTGAAGCTTTCTTT.

The sample holds one count of this clone. This CDR3 is also generated by other DNA sequences in the sample. The chain is built from TRBV6-5 and TRBJ2-7; D is perhaps TRBD2 (5 bases). The CDR3 runs 14 residues. Germline-derived CDR1 and CDR2 are MNHEY and SVGAGI. V was cut by 0 bases and J by 0 bases, with 6 bases left in between. CDR3 amino acids: CASSYSGSSYEQYF. Written as DNA, the CDR3 is TGTGCCAGCAGTTACTCAGGGAGCTCCTACGAGCAGTACTTC.

The chain combines TRBV6-5 with TRBJ1-5; no clear D. In germline, CDR1 is MNHEY, CDR2 SVGAGI. The CDR3 is 13 amino acids. The V end lost 6 bases, the J end lost 7 bases, and 13 bases lay between the germline ends. The DNA of the CDR3 is TGTGCCAGCAGCGCAGGAGGCGGCCAGCCCCAGCATTTT. Encoded protein: CASSAGGGQPQHF.

The chain combines TRBV7-7 with TRBJ2-5; 12 bases match TRBD2. The CDR3 has 14 residues. V was clipped by 5 bases and J by 5 bases; unmatched bases: 3. Germline values: CDR1 SSHAT, CDR2 FNYEAQ (reference sequence). The CDR3 is CASSILAGGETQYF. CDR3 nucleotide sequence: TGTGCCAGCAGCATACTAGCGGGAGGCGAGACCCAGTACTTC.

The CDR3 DNA reads as TGTGCCTGGAGTGTTGTGGGAGGCGCCGGGGAGCTGTTTTTT. Its protein product is CAWSVVGGAGELFF. The J gene is TRBJ2-2, the V gene TRBV30; a possible D gene is TRBD2 (6 bases). The CDR3 is 14 residues long. Per germline, CDR1 GTSNPN and CDR2 SVGIG (reference sequence). Trimming removed 0 bases at V and 6 bases at J, with 11 bases between.

This sequence joins TRBV2 and TRBJ2-5, with TRBD2 matching 9 bases. Near its end, the DNA agrees better with TRBJ2-7, so the J call may be wrong. Germline lookup yields CDR1 SNHLY and CDR2 FYNNEI. This CDR3 contains 16 residues. This chain's CDR3 is CASSEPRAGGSYEQYF. CDR3 DNA: TGTGCCAGCAGTGAACCCAGAGCGGGGGGATCCTACGAGCAGTACTTC.

The CDR3 region is CASKYGATNEKLFF. The CDR3 DNA is TGTGCCAGCAAGTATGGAGCAACTAATGAAAAACTGTTTTTT. This chain joins TRBV6-5 and TRBJ1-4; D ambiguous. Trimming left V 7 bases short and J 0 bases short, with 9 bases between. The germline gives CDR1 MNHEY, CDR2 SVGAGI. This CDR3 contains 14 residues.

The V call is TRBV5-6, the J call TRBJ2-7; TRBD1 matches 7 bases. V dropped 1 base and J dropped 0; count of bases not matched to a gene: 1. The CDR3 loop spans 14 amino acids. Germline CDR1 and CDR2: SGHDT and YYEEEE. CDR3 nucleotide sequence: TGTGCCAGCAGCTTGACAGGGGCCTCCTACGAGCAGTACTTC. Translation gives CASSLTGASYEQYF. Supplemented by reference TRBV5-6 and TRBJ2-7, the full variable domain reads DAGVTQSPTHLIKTRGQQVTLRCSPKSGHDTVSWYQQALGQGPQFIFQYYEEEERQRGNFPDRFSGHQFPNYSSELNVNALLLGDSALYLCASSLTGASYEQYFGPGTRLTVT.

V usage is TRBV7-2 and J usage is TRBJ2-5; tentative D call: TRBD1 (6 bases). There are 14 residues in the CDR3. V was trimmed by 5 bases and J by 0 bases, leaving 10 bases between them. In germline, CDR1 is SGHTA, CDR2 FQGNSA. CDR3 DNA: TGTGCCAGCAGCGTAACAGGGTACCAAGAGACCCAGTACTTC. Translating it yields CASSVTGYQETQYF.

V gene TRBV25-1 combines with J gene TRBJ2-6, with 9 bases aligning to TRBD2. Trimming at V came to 0 bases and at J to 0 bases, leaving 0 bases not matched to a gene. Germline V gene lookup returns CDR1 MGHDK and CDR2 SYGVNS. The CDR3 is 17 amino acids. In DNA form, the CDR3 reads TGTGCCAGCAGTGAATATAGCGGGGGCTCTGGGGCCAACGTCCTGACTTTC. Its translation is CASSEYSGGSGANVLTF.

For this clone: The sample has other DNA sequences that encode this CDR3 too. The chain recombines TRBV6-5 with TRBJ1-2; TRBD1 aligns across 10 bases. The CDR3 consists of 15 residues. With 0 bases clipped from V and 5 bases from J, the junction kept 3 bases outside the gene matches. CDR1 and CDR2 from the germline V gene are MNHEY and SVGAGI. The CDR3 loop reads CASSYSGQGSYGYTF. The CDR3 DNA sequence: TGTGCCAGCAGTTACTCGGGACAGGGGAGTTATGGCTACACCTTC.

V gene TRBV28 combines with J gene TRBJ1-4; D is ambiguous. In germline, CDR1 is MDHEN, CDR2 SYDVKM. Between the trimmed V and J ends, which lost 7 bases and 8 bases, there was a span of 14 bases. The CDR3 spans 13 residues. This CDR3 is CASTHLEREKLFF. The CDR3 DNA sequence: TGTGCCAGCACTCACTTGGAGAGGGAAAAACTGTTTTTT.

The V gene is TRBV11-1, the J gene TRBJ2-5; tentatively, D is TRBD2 (5 bases). Deletions cut 2 bases from V and 3 bases from J, with 19 bases between. This CDR3 has 17 residues. The germline gives CDR1 SGHAT, CDR2 FQDESV (reference sequence). The CDR3 region is CASSLKVEAAIEETQYF. The CDR3 DNA is TGTGCCAGCAGCTTAAAAGTAGAAGCGGCCATTGAAGAGACCCAGTACTTC.

The V and J genes are TRBV28 and TRBJ2-5; no clear D gene. Germline CDR1 MDHEN, CDR2 SYDVKM. With 5 bases removed from V and 4 bases from J, the gap between germline ends came to 17 bases. CDR3 size: 15 residues. The CDR3 region has the DNA TGTGCCAGCAGTCATCCCCGTTTTGGGCCAGAGACCCAGTACTTC. This translates into CASSHPRFGPETQYF.

The rearrangement links TRBV6-6 to TRBJ2-5; 15 bases fit TRBD2. Germline CDR1 is MNHNY and CDR2 is SVGAGI (reference sequence). V lost 5 bases, J lost 4 bases, and 5 bases stayed unmatched. The CDR3 is 16 amino acids. The CDR3 nucleotides are TGTGCCAGCAGTCCCGGACTAGCGGGAGGGTTAGAGACCCAGTACTTC. This gives the protein CASSPGLAGGLETQYF.

V and J are TRBV19 and TRBJ1-2; 7 positions match TRBD1. The trim removed 10 bases at V and 2 bases at J, leaving 7 bases unmatched. The germline V gene has CDR1 LNHDA and CDR2 SQIVND (reference sequence). The CDR3 covers 13 residues. CDR3 protein: CATTGVSNYGYTF. CDR3 DNA: TGTGCCACCACAGGGGTATCGAACTATGGCTACACCTTC.

The V gene is TRBV7-9, the J gene TRBJ2-3; 7 nucleotides align to TRBD2. The CDR3 covers 12 residues. Trimming removed 5 bases from V and 6 bases from J; junction bases left unmatched: 2. Looked up from germline, CDR1 is SEHNR and CDR2 is FQNEAQ (reference sequence). The CDR3 DNA sequence: TGTGCCAGCAGCCGGGGGGTGGATACGCAGTATTTT. Protein: CASSRGVDTQYF.

Points on this clone: One end of the junction is discordant with germline, which a read error may explain. The chain is built from TRBV7-9 and TRBJ2-3; perhaps TRBD2 as D (5 bases). The V gene's germline CDR1 is SEHNR and CDR2 FQNEAQ (reference sequence). This CDR3 spans 14 amino acids. CDR3 sequence (DNA): TGTTCCAGCAGCCCGAGCGGAAGCACAGATACGCAGTATTTT. This encodes CSSSPSGSTDTQYF. The full variable domain, its missing parts supplied by reference TRBV7-9 and TRBJ2-3, is DTGVSQNPRHKITKRGQNVTFRCDPISEHNRLYWYRQTLGQGPEFLTYFQNEAQLEKSRLLSDRFSAERPKGSFSTLEIQRTEQGDSAMYLCSSSPSGSTDTQYFGPGTRLTVL.

The genes are TRBV28 and TRBJ1-1, with D uncertain. Trimming took 7 bases from V and 1 from J, leaving 16 bases between them. The CDR3 length is 15 residues. The germline gives CDR1 MDHEN, CDR2 SYDVKM. The CDR3 nucleotides are TGTGCCAGCATTACCTTTGAGGCCGGGAACACTGAAGCTTTCTTT. Protein: CASITFEAGNTEAFF.

V gene TRBV19 combines with J gene TRBJ2-1; 12 bases agree with TRBD1. Germline assignment: CDR1 LNHDA and CDR2 SQIVND (reference sequence). V lost 6 bases to trimming and J lost 7 bases; unmatched junction nucleotides: 7. The CDR3 has 15 residues. CDR3 sequence reads: CASRGGTGGRNEQFF. CDR3 nucleotide sequence: TGTGCCAGTAGAGGAGGGACAGGGGGCCGGAATGAGCAGTTCTTC.

The V and J genes are TRBV6-6 and TRBJ2-1; TRBD2 matches 13 bases. CDR1 and CDR2 (germline): MNHNY, SVGAGI (reference sequence). The CDR3 covers 16 residues. The V gene end was trimmed by 8 bases and the J gene end by 7 bases; junction bases not matched to a gene: 11. For the CDR3, the DNA is TGTGCCAGCGGACGTGGTGGGACTAGCGGGGAAAATGAGCAGTTCTTC. Residues: CASGRGGTSGENEQFF.

The chain carries TRBV9 and TRBJ2-3; no clear D. Trimming removed 4 bases at V and 2 bases at J, with 11 bases between. This CDR3 has 14 amino acids. The germline CDR1 and CDR2 sequences are SGDLS and YYNGEE. CDR3 bases: TGTGCCAGCAGCATCCGACTGGACACAGATACGCAGTATTTT. This encodes CASSIRLDTDTQYF.

The chain carries TRBV10-1 and TRBJ2-3, with 9 bases lining up with TRBD1. V lost 6 bases to trimming and J lost 5 bases; unmatched junction nucleotides: 3. Germline lookup yields CDR1 WNHNN and CDR2 SYGVQD (reference sequence). CDR3 length: 13 residues. The CDR3 region is CASSTDRGDTQYF. DNA for the CDR3: TGCGCCAGCAGCACGGACAGGGGAGATACGCAGTATTTT.

V usage is TRBV27 and J usage is TRBJ2-2, with TRBD1 identical over 12 bases. This CDR3 is 16 amino acids long. Germline V CDR1 and CDR2: MNHEY, SMNVEV (reference sequence). V gave up 4 bases and J gave up 6 bases; unmatched junction bases: 6. The DNA for the CDR3 is TGTGCCAGCAGTTCTTTCAGGGACAGGGGGCCCGGGGAGCTGTTTTTT. Its translation: CASSSFRDRGPGELFF.

V is TRBV18 and J is TRBJ2-3; maybe TRBD2 (6 bases). Germline loops: CDR1 KGHSH, CDR2 LQKENI. This CDR3 contains 15 residues. Trimming took 3 bases from V and 5 from J, leaving 15 bases between them. The CDR3, as DNA: TGTGCCAGCTCACCTCCGAACGGGGGTAAAGATACGCAGTATTTT. This codes for CASSPPNGGKDTQYF.

The gene calls are TRBV29-1 and TRBJ1-2; D gene uncertain. The CDR3 is 15 residues long. Trimming stripped 2 bases from V and 7 bases from J, with 20 bases between. Looked up from germline, CDR1 is SQVTM and CDR2 is ANQGSEA. CDR3 sequence: CSVERRGVGPGGYTF. CDR3 DNA sequence: TGCAGCGTTGAACGTCGGGGAGTCGGGCCTGGTGGCTACACCTTC.

The rearrangement links TRBV28 to TRBJ2-5; TRBD2 matches 8 bases. V shed 3 bases and J 4 bases; nucleotides not matched to a gene: 10. CDR1 and CDR2 from the germline V gene are MDHEN and SYDVKM. CDR3 length: 16 amino acids. The CDR3 DNA reads TGTGCCAGCAGTTTCCTAGCGGGTGCTTTGGCAGAGACCCAGTACTTC. Protein: CASSFLAGALAETQYF.

V is TRBV6-1 and J is TRBJ1-5; TRBD1 aligns across 8 bases. This CDR3 has 14 amino acids. J lost 6 bases, V lost 7 bases, and 8 bases had no gene match. In germline, CDR1 is MNHNS, CDR2 SASEGT. The CDR3 loop is CASTSGQGFQPQHF. DNA of the CDR3: TGTGCCAGCACCTCAGGACAGGGCTTTCAGCCCCAGCATTTT.